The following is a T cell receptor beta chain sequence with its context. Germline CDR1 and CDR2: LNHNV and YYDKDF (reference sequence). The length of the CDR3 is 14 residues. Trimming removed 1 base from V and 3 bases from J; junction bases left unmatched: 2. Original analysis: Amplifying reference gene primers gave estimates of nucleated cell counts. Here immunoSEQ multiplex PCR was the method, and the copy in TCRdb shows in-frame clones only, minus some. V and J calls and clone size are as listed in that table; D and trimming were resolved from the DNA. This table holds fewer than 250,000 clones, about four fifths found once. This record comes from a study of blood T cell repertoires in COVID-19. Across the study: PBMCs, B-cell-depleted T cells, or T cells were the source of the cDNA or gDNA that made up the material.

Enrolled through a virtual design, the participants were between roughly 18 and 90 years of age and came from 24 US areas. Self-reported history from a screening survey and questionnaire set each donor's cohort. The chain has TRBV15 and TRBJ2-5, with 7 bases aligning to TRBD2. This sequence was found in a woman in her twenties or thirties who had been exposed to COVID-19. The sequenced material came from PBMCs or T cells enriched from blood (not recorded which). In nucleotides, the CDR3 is TGTGCCACCAGCAGAGGGCTAGCGGAAGAGACCCAGTACTTC. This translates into CATSRGLAEETQYF.